This TCR beta chain was obtained from a study of shared clonotypes between healthy human individuals (dated by TCRdb to 2019 to 2021). About the full investigation: The cohort included three men and a couple of women between 18 and 49 years of age. To increase sequencing depth and limit assay-specific biases, TCR repertoire library preparation and sequencing were carried out by different laboratories using diverse techniques. Per donor, leukapheresis produced somewhere between about 0.85 and 9.5 billion PBMCs. For each donor, CD4 naive and CD4 memory were each given three plates, CD8 naive was given two plates, and CD8 memory was given one plate. To estimate repertoire size and how much clonotypes are shared between individuals, the study performed deep sequencing of blood TCR repertoires from 4 to 6 healthy adults.

As for this clone: The antigen it recognizes is unknown. The input lacks base qualities; no much larger clone sits a single base away. Other DNA sequences in the same sample also yield this CDR3.

CD8 naive samples were obtained by positive selection for CCR7 among CD45RO-negative cells, yielding a CD45RA+CCR7+ population from which TemRA cells were excluded. The donors were healthy, HIV-negative adults who had no recently reported acute infections or vaccinations. Only Caucasian adults living in Nashville, Tennessee, USA were represented among the donors. After blood collection by leukapheresis, PBMCs were isolated using Ficoll-Histopaque density gradient centrifugation and then cryopreserved in the vapor phase of liquid nitrogen. Analytical flow cytometry was used to check the purity and quantity of every magnetically sorted T cell population. Each sorted fraction had its genomic DNA isolated and then quantified by UV absorbance on a Nanodrop 2000c. Summary of the overall study and its limitations: Estimated clonotype richness was generally larger for naive than for memory subsets. Compared with non-shared clonotypes, clonotypes shared by all four sorted-subset donors had higher generation probabilities. The genetic and exposure-history diversity represented was limited by the small number of donors. Sampling was restricted to blood, and TCR repertoires in tissue are likely to differ from TCR repertoires in blood. Rarefaction of sorted-subset datasets indicated incomplete sequencing despite the large sequencing depth. Across a few donors, around 5% of naive CD4, approximately 3.6% of naive CD8, 2% to 2.5% of memory CD4, and approximately 0.4% of memory CD8 clonotypes were shared. Pairwise subsampling indicated that sequencing depth was expected to affect the degree of clonotype sharing among donors.

Using the deep immunoSEQ assay, multiplex PCR amplified TCR CDR3 regions from genomic DNA. Extracted genomic DNA from each cell subset was spread evenly across all wells of several immunoSEQ 96-well plates, with each plate serving as a replicate. Each replicate PCR for sorted subsets received about 220 ng genomic DNA, equal to about 30,000 T cell genomes. Purified libraries were measured with a Qubit 3.0 fluorometer, size-checked on a Bioanalyzer 2100, and measured again with the KAPA Library Quantification kit. Every immunoSEQ 96-well plate was sequenced on a separate single-read 150-cycle Illumina NextSeq 550 flow cell. The authors' analysis ran thus. Because the immunoSEQ output included only junctional sequences and no quality scores, the filtering could not be the same as the filtering used for full-length reads. Sequences were annotated with PyIR, a Python wrapper for IgBLAST v1.9, and V/J genes and CDR3 were assigned using IMGT germline references. Reads were filtered out if the reads had weak V/J assignments (E-value above 1e-6), no CDR3, stop codons, out-of-frame junctions, or ambiguous translated residues. V3J clonotypes were defined as sequences sharing the same inferred V gene, J gene, and CDR3 amino acid sequence. Percentage overlap between repertoires was calculated by dividing the number of shared unique clonotypes by the size of the smaller repertoire. Richness of each repertoire was evaluated using RTK rarefaction, the Chao1 estimator, and Recon v2.1 estimates of unobserved clonotypes. OLGA was used to compute generation probabilities for all TCRbeta clonotypes that the gDNA method yielded from several donors. The table was pulled from immuneACCESS by TCRdb, which kept in-frame rearrangements only. Such tables lose some clones; where checked, under half of the loss comes from unresolved V genes, and the rest has no known cause. The V and J calls and clone size were taken over from that table, and D and trimming were inferred from the DNA. This sample lists nearly 600,000 clones; roughly 96% were detected once. The ten largest clones represent less than 0.13% of the sample.

V is cut by 1 base and J by 3 bases, and the space between the germline ends is 6 bases. Per the germline V gene, MGHRA is the CDR1 and YSYEKL is the CDR2. The CDR3 starts with the cysteine, ends with the phenylalanine, and has 13 residues. CDR3 DNA is the only sequence kept; it has 39 bases, read in frame from the first base. Material: naive CD8+ T cells sorted from blood. The sample's cell subset or site label is to be understood as: CD45RA+CCR7+. The chain is assembled from TRBV4-1 and TRBJ1-2; the D gene cannot be resolved reliably. This clonotype originated in a woman in her 30s in good health. This receptor has the CDR3 CASSQGTDYGYTF. The DNA sequence follows: TGCGCCAGCAGCCAAGGGACGGACTATGGCTACACCTTC.